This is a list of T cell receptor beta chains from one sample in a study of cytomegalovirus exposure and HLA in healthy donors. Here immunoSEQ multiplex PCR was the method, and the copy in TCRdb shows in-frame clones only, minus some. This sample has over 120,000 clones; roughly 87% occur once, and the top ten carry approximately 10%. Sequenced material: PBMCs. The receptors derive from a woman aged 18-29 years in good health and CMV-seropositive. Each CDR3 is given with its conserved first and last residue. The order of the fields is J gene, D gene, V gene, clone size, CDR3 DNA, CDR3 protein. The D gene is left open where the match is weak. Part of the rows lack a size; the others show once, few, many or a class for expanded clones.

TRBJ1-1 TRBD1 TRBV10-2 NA TGCGCCAGCAAACGATGGACAGGGATGAACACTGAAGCTTTCTTT CASKRWTGMNTEAFF
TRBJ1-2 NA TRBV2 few TGTGCCAGCGCGGGGGACTATGGCTACACCTTC CASAGDYGYTF
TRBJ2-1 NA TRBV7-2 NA TGTGCCAGCAGCTCGGACAGACTCTCCTACAATGAGCAGTTCTTC CASSSDRLSYNEQFF
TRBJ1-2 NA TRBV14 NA TGTGCCAGCAGCCAAGGGCCAGATGGCTACACCTTC CASSQGPDGYTF
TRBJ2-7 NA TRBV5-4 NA TGTGCCAGCAGCCAAGGACAGTCTACCGAGCAGTACTTC CASSQGQSTEQYF
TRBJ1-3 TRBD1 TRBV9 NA TGTGCCAGCAGCGCAAGACAGGGGGAATCTGGAAACACCATATATTTT CASSARQGESGNTIYF
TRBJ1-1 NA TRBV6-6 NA TGTGCCAGCAGTTACCCCAGGGGTGGTGAAGCTTTCTTT CASSYPRGGEAFF
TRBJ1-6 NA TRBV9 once TGTGCCAGCAGCGATCGGGCAGTCGTGGGGAAAGGGGTCACACCCCTCCACTTT CASSDRAVVGKGVTPLHF
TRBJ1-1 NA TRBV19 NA TGTGCCAGTAGTATGGGGGCTGGGACTGAAGCTTTCTTT CASSMGAGTEAFF
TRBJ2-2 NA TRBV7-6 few TGTGCCAGCAGAACAGGTTCCGGGGAGCTGTTTTTT CASRTGSGELFF
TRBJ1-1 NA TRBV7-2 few TGTGCCAGCAGCTTACACAGGGAAAGAGCTTTCTTT CASSLHRERAFF
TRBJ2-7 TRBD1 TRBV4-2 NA TGTGCCAGCAGCCAAGAAGTGGGGACAGGGGCGCACGAGCAGTACTTC CASSQEVGTGAHEQYF
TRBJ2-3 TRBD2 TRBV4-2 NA TGTGCCAGCAGCCAAGATAGGCTAGCGGGGGGGGTTACGCAGTATTTT CASSQDRLAGGVTQYF
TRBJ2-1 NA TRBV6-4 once TGTGCCAGCAGCCTAGCATCCTACAATGAGCAGTTCTTC CASSLASYNEQFF
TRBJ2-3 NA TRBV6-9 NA TGTGCCAGCAGTTATTGGGGAGGGGGACACACAGATACGCAGTATTTT CASSYWGGGHTDTQYF
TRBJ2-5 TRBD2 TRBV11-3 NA TGTGCCAGCAGCTTAATTGGTATAGCGGGGGAAACTAACCAAGAGACCCAGTACTTC CASSLIGIAGETNQETQYF
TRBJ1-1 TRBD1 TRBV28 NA TGTGCCAGCAGTCGGACAGGGGGCACTGAAGCTTTCTTT CASSRTGGTEAFF
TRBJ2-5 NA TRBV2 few TGTGCCAACTCAGGGGAGGGTGCCGAGACCCAGTACTTC CANSGEGAETQYF
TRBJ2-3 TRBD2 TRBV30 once TGTGCCTGGAGTGACGAGGCTAGCGGTGCTAGCACAGATACGCAGTATTTT CAWSDEASGASTDTQYF
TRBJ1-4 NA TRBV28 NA TGTGCCAGCAGTTTATTATACAGGGTACCTAATGAAAAACTGTTTTTT CASSLLYRVPNEKLFF
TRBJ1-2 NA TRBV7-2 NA TGTGCCAGCAGCCCCGGGGGCGCGGGGGACTATGGCTACACCTTC CASSPGGAGDYGYTF
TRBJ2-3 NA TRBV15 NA TGTGCCACCAGCGGGGGGGCTAACGAGGATACGCAGTATTTT CATSGGANEDTQYF
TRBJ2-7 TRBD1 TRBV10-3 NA TGTGCCATATCGGGCAGGGGGTCCGCCTACGAGCAGTACTTC CAISGRGSAYEQYF
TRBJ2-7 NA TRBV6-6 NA TGTGCCAGCTACCAGTTACCCACAGGGATTGTTTCCGAGCAGTACTTC CASYQLPTGIVSEQYF
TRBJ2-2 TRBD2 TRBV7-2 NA TGTGCCAGCACCCTCACCGGGACTACGGGCACCGGGGAGCTGTTTTTT CASTLTGTTGTGELFF
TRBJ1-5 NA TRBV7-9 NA TGTGCCAGCAGCTTAGACTTGGGCAATCAGCCCCAGCATTTT CASSLDLGNQPQHF
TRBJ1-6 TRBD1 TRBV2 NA TGTGCCAGCAGTTCGGACAGGGGCTACAATTCACCCCTCCACTTT CASSSDRGYNSPLHF
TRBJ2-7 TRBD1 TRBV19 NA TGTGCCAGTAGTGCTCCGGGACAGGGGAGGTACGAGCAGTACTTC CASSAPGQGRYEQYF
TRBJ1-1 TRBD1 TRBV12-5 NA TGTGCTAGTGGTTTGGTTCTCGGACAGGGGCAAACTGAAGCTTTCTTT CASGLVLGQGQTEAFF
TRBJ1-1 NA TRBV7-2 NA TGTGCCAGCAGCCGACTATCCACTGAAGCTTTCTTT CASSRLSTEAFF
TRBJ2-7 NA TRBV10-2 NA TGCGCCACCTACTCGAATTACTACGAGCAGTACTTC CATYSNYYEQYF
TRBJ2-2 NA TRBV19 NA TGTGCCAGTAGACCGGTAGACACCGGGGAGCTGTTTTTT CASRPVDTGELFF
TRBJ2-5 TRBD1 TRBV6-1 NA TGTGCCAGCAGTTGGGGACAGGGGGAGACCCAGTACTTC CASSWGQGETQYF
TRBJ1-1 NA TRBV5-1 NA TGCGCCAGTACCTTGCGGACAAACACTGAAGCTTTCTTT CASTLRTNTEAFF
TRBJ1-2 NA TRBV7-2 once TGTGCCACTTCAGCCGCACAGAACTATGGCTACACCTTC CATSAAQNYGYTF
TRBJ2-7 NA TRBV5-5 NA TGTGCCACCTCAAATTATTACAGGGACGAGCAGTACTTC CATSNYYRDEQYF
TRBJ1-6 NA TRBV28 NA TGTGCCAGCAGTTTATGGCCGTCGAGCTCCTATAATTCACCCCTCCACTTT CASSLWPSSSYNSPLHF
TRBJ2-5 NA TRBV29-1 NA TGCAGCGTTACCGGCGTGTCCCTAGGACAAGAGACCCAGTACTTC CSVTGVSLGQETQYF
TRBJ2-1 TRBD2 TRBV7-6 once TGTGCCAGCAGCTTGAGCGGGGGTGTCTTCAATGAGCAGTTCTTC CASSLSGGVFNEQFF
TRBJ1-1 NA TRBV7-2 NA TGTGCCAGCAGCTTACGAGGGAACACTGAAGCTTTCTTT CASSLRGNTEAFF
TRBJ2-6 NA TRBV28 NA TGTGCCAGCAGCCCTAGCTCTGGGGCCAACGTCCTGACTTTC CASSPSSGANVLTF
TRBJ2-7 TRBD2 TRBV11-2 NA TGTGCCAGCAGCTTAGCCAGCGGGGTCTACGAGCAGTACTTC CASSLASGVYEQYF